What follows are 16 T cell receptor beta chains derived from one specimen sequenced in a study of cytomegalovirus exposure and HLA in healthy donors. With 60 Vbeta and 13 Jbeta primers, the PCR was carried out. Here immunoSEQ multiplex PCR was the method, and the copy in TCRdb shows in-frame clones only, minus some. Of 170,000 or so clones in the sample, 70% to 85% were seen once. Sequenced: PBMCs. These receptor sequences come from a woman aged 60-75 years in good health and CMV-seropositive.

The chain couples TRBV19 to TRBJ2-7; the D gene is possibly TRBD1 (5 bases). Germline values: CDR1 LNHDA, CDR2 SQIVND (reference sequence). This CDR3 region has 13 residues. With 3 bases removed from V and 2 bases from J, the gap between germline ends came to 8 bases. The CDR3 DNA is TGTGCCAGTAGTATGGCAGGGACCTACGAGCAGTACTTC. Amino acid sequence: CASSMAGTYEQYF.

This clone has just a few counts. The rearrangement uses TRBV7-3 and TRBJ2-3; unclear D gene. The CDR3 has 12 residues. V dropped 1 base and J dropped 4 bases, with 3 bases sitting between them. The germline V gene encodes CDR1 SGHTA and CDR2 FQGTGA. Here the CDR3 reads CASSLRPDTQYF. The DNA for the CDR3 is TGTGCCAGCAGCTTAAGGCCAGATACGCAGTATTTT.

The chain links TRBV14 to TRBJ2-5, with 9 bases identical to TRBD1. The V and J ends lost 1 base and 2 bases, in that order; junction bases with no gene match: 2. The germline gives CDR1 SGHDN, CDR2 FVKESK. The CDR3 covers 15 residues. The CDR3 DNA sequence: TGTGCCAGCAGCCAAGCAGGACAGGGGCAAGAGACCCAGTACTTC. The encoded protein is CASSQAGQGQETQYF.

The V call is TRBV30, the J call TRBJ2-7; TRBD1 agrees at 8 bases. J gave up 3 bases and V 1 base, and 2 bases lay outside the gene matches. Germline CDR1 is GTSNPN and CDR2 is SVGIG (reference sequence). The CDR3 has 13 residues. The CDR3 DNA reads TGTGCCTGGAGTGGAGACAGGGGCTACGAGCAGTACTTC. Translation gives CAWSGDRGYEQYF. The full variable domain, its missing parts supplied by reference TRBV30 and TRBJ2-7, is SQTIHQWPATLVQPVGSPLSLECTVEGTSNPNLYWYRQAAGRGLQLLFYSVGIGQISSEVPQNLSASRPQDRQFILSSKKLLLSDSGFYLCAWSGDRGYEQYFGPGTRLTVT.

This clone has only a few counts. The chain has TRBV7-9 and TRBJ2-7, with D possibly being TRBD2 (7 bases). Germline lookup yields CDR1 SEHNR and CDR2 FQNEAQ (reference sequence). The CDR3 totals 12 residues. With 6 bases removed from V and 12 bases from J, the gap between germline ends came to 18 bases. In nucleotides, the CDR3 is TGTGCCAGCAGTTCGGGACTCGGGGGGCCGTACTTC. Translation gives CASSSGLGGPYF.

The chain is built from TRBV4-2 and TRBJ2-2; 11 bases line up with TRBD2. The CDR3 is 16 residues long. Germline loops: CDR1 LGHNA, CDR2 YNFKEQ. V shed 6 bases, J shed 1 base, and the junction held 4 bases outside the gene matches. The CDR3 nucleotides are TGTGCCAGCAGTCGGGGGACTAGCGGGAACACCGGGGAGCTGTTTTTT. This codes for CASSRGTSGNTGELFF.

The chain combines TRBV9 with TRBJ2-2, with D perhaps matching TRBD2 (5 bases). V shed 0 bases and J shed 0 bases, with 9 bases lying between them. CDR1 SGDLS and CDR2 YYNGEE come from the germline V gene. This CDR3 has 16 residues. The chain's CDR3 is CASSVETGSNTGELFF. CDR3 sequence (DNA): TGTGCCAGCAGCGTAGAGACGGGGTCGAACACCGGGGAGCTGTTTTTT.

V gene TRBV7-6 combines with J gene TRBJ2-2, with TRBD2 matching 10 bases. The CDR3 length is 17 residues. Losses at the gene ends were 1 base for V and 4 bases for J; bases not matched to a gene: 6. Germline lookup yields CDR1 SGHVS and CDR2 FNYEAQ. The CDR3: CASSLVSVAGGTGELFF. The CDR3 DNA reads as TGTGCCAGCAGCTTAGTCTCGGTAGCGGGAGGCACCGGGGAGCTGTTTTTT. The variable domain in full, with the rest retrieved from reference TRBV7-6 and TRBJ2-2, is GAGVSQSPRYKVTKRGQDVALRCDPISGHVSLYWYRQALGQGPEFLTYFNYEAQQDKSGLPNDRFSAERPEGSISTLTIQRTEQRDSAMYRCASSLVSVAGGTGELFFGEGSRLTVL.

The chain has TRBV18 and TRBJ1-1, with 7 bases fitting TRBD1. The V gene's germline CDR1 is KGHSH and CDR2 LQKENI. Losses at the gene ends were 4 bases for V and 3 bases for J; bases not matched to a gene: 2. The CDR3 contains 13 residues. The CDR3, as DNA: TGTGCCAGCTCACAAGACAGGGACACTGAAGCTTTCTTT. This translates into CASSQDRDTEAFF.

This rearrangement joins TRBV7-6 to TRBJ1-2; D is ambiguous. Germline V gene lookup returns CDR1 SGHVS and CDR2 FNYEAQ. The V gene lost 6 bases and the J gene lost 8 bases, with 13 bases spanning the gap. This CDR3 is 12 amino acids long. CDR3 amino acids: CASSNPPEGYTF. DNA of the CDR3: TGTGCCAGCAGTAACCCCCCGGAGGGCTACACCTTC.

V and J are TRBV2 and TRBJ2-1, with TRBD2 identical over 7 bases. V lost 5 bases and J lost 4; bases outside the gene matches: 2. The CDR3 covers 13 residues. Germline V CDR1 and CDR2: SNHLY, FYNNEI. The CDR3: CASSSGMYNEQFF. Written as DNA, the CDR3 is TGTGCCAGCAGTAGCGGGATGTACAATGAGCAGTTCTTC. The whole variable domain, remainder taken from reference TRBV2 and TRBJ2-1, is EPEVTQTPSHQVTQMGQEVILRCVPISNHLYFYWYRQILGQKVEFLVSFYNNEISEKSEIFDDQFSVERPDGSNFTLKIRSTKLEDSAMYFCASSSGMYNEQFFGPGTRLTVL.

The CDR3 protein is CSVIEGRQQQFF. Here the CDR3 DNA reads TGCAGCGTTATAGAAGGACGACAGCAGCAGTTCTTC. The chain joins TRBV29-1 to TRBJ2-1; TRBD1 might be the D (5 bases). Deletions cut 5 bases from V and 11 bases from J, with 16 bases between. The CDR3 spans 12 residues. Germline V gene data show CDR1 as SQVTM and CDR2 as ANQGSEA.

The CDR3 sequence is CASSSTGTGELFF. CDR3 sequence (DNA): TGTGCCAGCAGCTCAACCGGGACAGGGGAGCTGTTTTTT. The chain employs TRBV7-3 and TRBJ2-2, with D possibly TRBD1 on 6 matching bases. This CDR3 has 13 amino acids. CDR1 SGHTA and CDR2 FQGTGA come from the germline V gene. Between the trimmed V and J ends, which lost 4 bases and 8 bases, there was a span of 11 bases.

This chain joins TRBV6-1 and TRBJ1-1; TRBD1 matches at 9 bases. CDR1 and CDR2 from the germline V gene are MNHNS and SASEGT. The J segment lost 4 bases and the V segment lost 9 bases, leaving 6 bases of the junction unmatched. This CDR3 spans 13 amino acids. DNA of the CDR3: TGTGCCAGTCTACAGGGGGCGAGCACTGAAGCTTTCTTT. Protein: CASLQGASTEAFF.

There are a few counts of this clone. The chain couples TRBV7-3 to TRBJ2-7; 8 positions agree with TRBD1. Looked up from germline, CDR1 is SGHTA and CDR2 is FQGTGA. The V and J ends lost 5 bases and 6 bases, in that order; junction bases with no gene match: 6. The CDR3 is made up of 13 amino acids. This CDR3 is CASSQGQGGEQYF. CDR3 DNA: TGTGCCAGCAGCCAAGGACAGGGAGGCGAGCAGTACTTC.

This clone is a singleton in its sample. Here the CDR3 DNA reads TGTGCCAGCAGCTTAGGTCTAGCGAGTGAGCAGTTCTTC. It specifies CASSLGLASEQFF. This sequence joins TRBV13 and TRBJ2-1; tentative D call: TRBD2 (6 bases). The V end lost 0 bases, the J end lost 9 bases, and 9 bases lay between the germline ends. The germline CDR1 and CDR2 sequences are PRHDT and FYEKMQ (reference sequence). This CDR3 region has 13 residues.